This T cell receptor beta chain was profiled in a study of lymphopenia after photon versus proton radiotherapy. TCRdb keeps only in-frame clones here, not all; method: immunoSEQ multiplex PCR. Here the sample spans approximately 21,000 clones, approximately 81% being singletons. Trimming took 2 bases from V and 3 from J; bases not matched to a gene: 4. This CDR3 contains 15 residues. CDR1 is MGHRA, CDR2 YSYEKL, per germline. Sequenced material: peripheral blood, taken from a patient treated with photon-based radiotherapy. V is TRBV4-1 and J is TRBJ1-2; 9 bases align to TRBD1. The origin of this receptor is a man aged 60 to 69 with pancreatic cancer. CDR3 sequence (DNA): TGCGCCAGCAGCCAACCGGGACAGGGTTACTATGGCTACACCTTC. It translates to CASSQPGQGYYGYTF.